A selection of T cell receptor beta chains follows, all from one sample in a study of T-cell reconstitution after alpha-beta-depleted transplantation in children. TCRdb re-called the PCR reads with MiXCR, one entry per CDR3 protein. Among about 200,000 distinct CDR3 sequences listed, about 8.4% were seen once. This specimen was PBMCs, mostly from graft donor cells, taken 360 days after TCRalphabeta/CD19-depleted stem cell transplant. Receptors originate from a male patient between 2 and 15 years old who had a stem cell transplant for acute myeloid leukemia, so the T cells may come from the graft donor. Each CDR3 is given with its conserved first and last residue. Fields, in order: V gene, J gene, clone size, D gene, CDR3 protein, CDR3 DNA. The D gene is left open where the match is weak. Clone size appears in some rows only: once, few, many, or a class for an expanded clone.

v_call: TRBV29-1
j_call: TRBJ2-4
clone_size: -
d_call: -
cdr3_aa: CSVAGQDLNIQYF
cdr3_nt: TGCAGCGTCGCGGGACAAGATTTAAACATTCAGTACTTC

v_call: TRBV5-1
j_call: TRBJ2-6
clone_size: once
d_call: TRBD1
cdr3_aa: CASSLPTGAGANVLTF
cdr3_nt: TGCGCCAGCAGCTTGCCGACAGGGGCTGGGGCCAACGTCCTGACTTTC

v_call: TRBV5-5
j_call: TRBJ2-1
clone_size: many
d_call: TRBD1
cdr3_aa: CASSYSGQGANEQFF
cdr3_nt: TGTGCCAGCAGCTACTCGGGACAGGGGGCAAATGAGCAGTTCTTC

v_call: TRBV7-6
j_call: TRBJ2-7
clone_size: few
d_call: TRBD2
cdr3_aa: CASSPLRTSGEQYF
cdr3_nt: TGTGCCAGCAGCCCTCTCCGGACTAGTGGCGAGCAGTACTTC

v_call: TRBV20-1
j_call: TRBJ2-7
clone_size: -
d_call: TRBD2
cdr3_aa: CSASKGTSSYEQYF
cdr3_nt: TGCAGTGCTAGTAAGGGGACTAGCTCCTACGAGCAGTACTTC

v_call: TRBV12-5
j_call: TRBJ1-5
clone_size: -
d_call: TRBD1
cdr3_aa: CASGLSGTGGTVGNQPQHF
cdr3_nt: TGTGCTAGTGGATTATCCGGGACAGGGGGCACCGTAGGCAATCAGCCCCAGCATTTT

v_call: TRBV7-9
j_call: TRBJ2-2
clone_size: many
d_call: TRBD1
cdr3_aa: CASSVRQGPTGELFF
cdr3_nt: TGTGCCAGCAGCGTCAGACAGGGGCCCACCGGGGAGCTGTTTTTT

v_call: TRBV20-1
j_call: TRBJ2-3
clone_size: many
d_call: TRBD1
cdr3_aa: CSARQGRGTDTQYF
cdr3_nt: TGCAGTGCTCGACAGGGTCGCGGCACAGATACGCAGTATTTT

v_call: TRBV6-4
j_call: TRBJ1-2
clone_size: few
d_call: -
cdr3_aa: CASRKVPPHRTDSLEANYGYTF
cdr3_nt: TGTGCCAGCAGAAAAGTTCCCCCGCACAGGACCGATTCGCTCGAAGCTAACTATGGCTACACCTTC

v_call: TRBV4-1
j_call: TRBJ1-2
clone_size: few
d_call: -
cdr3_aa: CASSQAREGPYGYTF
cdr3_nt: TGCGCCAGCAGCCAAGCGAGGGAGGGCCCCTATGGCTACACCTTC

v_call: TRBV29-1
j_call: TRBJ1-4
clone_size: many
d_call: -
cdr3_aa: CSVEAGTNEKLFF
cdr3_nt: TGCAGCGTTGAAGCCGGGACTAATGAAAAACTGTTTTTT

v_call: TRBV29-1
j_call: TRBJ1-1
clone_size: many
d_call: -
cdr3_aa: CSVGVGYTEAFF
cdr3_nt: TGCAGCGTTGGAGTAGGGTACACTGAAGCTTTCTTT

v_call: TRBV12-3/TRBV12-4
j_call: TRBJ2-1
clone_size: many
d_call: TRBD2
cdr3_aa: CASSGSGVSYNEQFF
cdr3_nt: TGTGCCAGCAGTGGTAGCGGGGTCTCCTACAATGAGCAGTTCTTC

v_call: TRBV7-8
j_call: TRBJ2-1
clone_size: -
d_call: -
cdr3_aa: CASSLAAGNEQFF
cdr3_nt: TGTGCCAGCAGCTTAGCTGCGGGCAATGAGCAGTTCTTC

v_call: TRBV4-2
j_call: TRBJ2-2
clone_size: -
d_call: TRBD2
cdr3_aa: CASSQERGTGTSTTGELFF
cdr3_nt: TGTGCCAGCAGCCAAGAGAGGGGGACCGGGACTAGCACCACCGGGGAGCTGTTTTTT

v_call: TRBV20-1
j_call: TRBJ2-5
clone_size: -
d_call: TRBD2
cdr3_aa: CSARVWGGSNQETQYF
cdr3_nt: TGCAGTGCTAGAGTCTGGGGCGGGAGTAACCAAGAGACCCAGTACTTC

v_call: TRBV20-1
j_call: TRBJ2-3
clone_size: many
d_call: TRBD1
cdr3_aa: CSVSWTGRDTQYF
cdr3_nt: TGCAGTGTCAGCTGGACAGGGCGCGATACGCAGTATTTT

v_call: TRBV20-1
j_call: TRBJ1-1
clone_size: few
d_call: -
cdr3_aa: CSARDQRVGTEAFF
cdr3_nt: TGCAGTGCTAGAGATCAGAGGGTGGGCACTGAAGCTTTCTTT

v_call: TRBV6-5
j_call: TRBJ1-1
clone_size: many
d_call: -
cdr3_aa: CASSFRGFNTEAFF
cdr3_nt: TGTGCCAGCAGTTTCCGGGGGTTCAACACTGAAGCTTTCTTT

v_call: TRBV12-3/TRBV12-4
j_call: TRBJ2-3
clone_size: many
d_call: TRBD2
cdr3_aa: CASSRSTSSTDTQYF
cdr3_nt: TGTGCCAGCAGTCGATCGACTAGCAGCACAGATACGCAGTATTTT

v_call: TRBV6-5
j_call: TRBJ2-5
clone_size: few
d_call: TRBD2
cdr3_aa: CASSYGGGAMETQYF
cdr3_nt: TGTGCCAGCAGTTACGGCGGGGGGGCCATGGAGACCCAGTACTTC

v_call: TRBV12-3/TRBV12-4
j_call: TRBJ1-5
clone_size: many
d_call: -
cdr3_aa: CASSLGPQSGDQPQHF
cdr3_nt: TGTGCCAGCAGTTTGGGTCCCCAAAGTGGAGATCAGCCCCAGCATTTT

v_call: TRBV12-3/TRBV12-4
j_call: TRBJ2-2
clone_size: many
d_call: -
cdr3_aa: CASSTPPPSLAGELFF
cdr3_nt: TGTGCCAGCAGTACGCCCCCTCCTAGTCTGGCCGGGGAGCTGTTTTTT

v_call: TRBV29-1
j_call: TRBJ1-1
clone_size: -
d_call: TRBD1
cdr3_aa: CSVDRVNTEAFF
cdr3_nt: TGCAGCGTGGACAGGGTAAACACTGAAGCTTTCTTT

v_call: TRBV5-1
j_call: TRBJ2-3
clone_size: -
d_call: TRBD1
cdr3_aa: CASSRGTAQGDTQYF
cdr3_nt: TGCGCCAGCAGCCGTGGGACAGCCCAGGGGGATACGCAGTATTTT

v_call: TRBV12-3/TRBV12-4
j_call: TRBJ2-7
clone_size: few
d_call: TRBD2
cdr3_aa: CASSSQREWHNEQYF
cdr3_nt: TGTGCCAGCAGTTCTCAGCGGGAGTGGCACAACGAGCAGTACTTC

v_call: TRBV10-1
j_call: TRBJ1-1
clone_size: -
d_call: TRBD1
cdr3_aa: CASSDPGQGATEAFF
cdr3_nt: TGCGCCAGCAGTGACCCGGGACAGGGGGCGACTGAAGCTTTCTTT

v_call: TRBV12-3/TRBV12-4
j_call: TRBJ2-5
clone_size: many
d_call: -
cdr3_aa: CASSLAFSMETQYF
cdr3_nt: TGTGCCAGCAGTTTAGCGTTTAGCATGGAGACCCAGTACTTC

v_call: TRBV29-1
j_call: TRBJ2-3
clone_size: few
d_call: -
cdr3_aa: CSVEIRGEDTQYF
cdr3_nt: TGCAGCGTTGAAATCAGGGGGGAAGATACGCAGTATTTT

v_call: TRBV9
j_call: TRBJ2-2
clone_size: -
d_call: -
cdr3_aa: CASMRGLTTGELFF
cdr3_nt: TGTGCCAGCATGAGGGGACTCACTACCGGGGAGCTGTTTTTT

v_call: TRBV12-3/TRBV12-4
j_call: TRBJ1-2
clone_size: few
d_call: -
cdr3_aa: CASSFAGINYGYTF
cdr3_nt: TGTGCCAGCAGTTTTGCGGGGATCAACTATGGCTACACCTTC

v_call: TRBV10-3
j_call: TRBJ2-3
clone_size: many
d_call: TRBD2
cdr3_aa: CAISKLAGGSDTQYF
cdr3_nt: TGTGCCATCAGCAAACTAGCGGGAGGAAGTGATACGCAGTATTTT

v_call: TRBV20-1
j_call: TRBJ2-2
clone_size: -
d_call: -
cdr3_aa: CCARVKPGTSNTGELFF
cdr3_nt: TGCTGTGCTAGAGTTAAGCCCGGGACTTCTAACACCGGGGAGCTGTTTTTT

v_call: TRBV2
j_call: TRBJ2-5
clone_size: -
d_call: -
cdr3_aa: CASSAEQETQYF
cdr3_nt: TGTGCCAGCAGTGCGGAACAAGAGACCCAGTACTTC

v_call: TRBV28
j_call: TRBJ2-7
clone_size: many
d_call: -
cdr3_aa: CASSLVPTGRGYEQYF
cdr3_nt: TGTGCCAGCAGTTTGGTTCCGACAGGGAGGGGCTACGAGCAGTACTTC

v_call: TRBV12-3/TRBV12-4
j_call: TRBJ1-5
clone_size: few
d_call: -
cdr3_aa: CASSLEVEHPPDQPQHF
cdr3_nt: TGTGCCAGCAGTTTAGAGGTCGAACACCCACCGGATCAGCCCCAGCATTTT

v_call: TRBV6-1
j_call: TRBJ2-2
clone_size: once
d_call: TRBD2
cdr3_aa: CASRFLLAGGWTGELFF
cdr3_nt: TGTGCCAGCAGATTCCTACTAGCGGGGGGATGGACCGGGGAGCTGTTTTTT

v_call: TRBV25-1
j_call: TRBJ2-1
clone_size: -
d_call: -
cdr3_aa: CASSVPWRGGPRNEQFF
cdr3_nt: TGTGCCAGCAGTGTGCCCTGGCGTGGCGGGCCCCGTAATGAGCAGTTCTTC

v_call: TRBV20-1
j_call: TRBJ2-7
clone_size: many
d_call: TRBD1
cdr3_aa: CSARYRPGQGNLLYEQYF
cdr3_nt: TGCAGTGCTAGATACCGACCCGGACAGGGTAATCTCCTATACGAGCAGTACTTC

v_call: TRBV12-3/TRBV12-4
j_call: TRBJ2-1
clone_size: -
d_call: TRBD1
cdr3_aa: CASTPTGGVNEQFF
cdr3_nt: TGTGCCAGCACCCCGACAGGGGGTGTAAATGAGCAGTTCTTC

v_call: TRBV5-1
j_call: TRBJ2-1
clone_size: many
d_call: -
cdr3_aa: CASSLSELDEQFF
cdr3_nt: TGCGCCAGCAGCTTGAGTGAGCTCGATGAGCAGTTCTTC

v_call: TRBV30
j_call: TRBJ1-5
clone_size: few
d_call: -
cdr3_aa: CAWSVGVADQPQHF
cdr3_nt: TGTGCCTGGAGTGTGGGGGTGGCAGATCAGCCCCAGCATTTT

v_call: TRBV20-1
j_call: TRBJ2-1
clone_size: few
d_call: TRBD2
cdr3_aa: CSARDFPGGYNEQFF
cdr3_nt: TGCAGTGCTAGAGATTTTCCGGGAGGATACAATGAGCAGTTCTTC

v_call: TRBV9
j_call: TRBJ2-5
clone_size: few
d_call: -
cdr3_aa: CASSVGAKGETQYF
cdr3_nt: TGTGCCAGCAGCGTAGGAGCGAAGGGGGAGACCCAGTACTTC

v_call: TRBV7-3
j_call: TRBJ2-1
clone_size: few
d_call: TRBD2
cdr3_aa: CASSSPTSGFGEQFF
cdr3_nt: TGTGCCAGCAGCTCGCCCACTAGCGGGTTCGGTGAGCAGTTCTTC

v_call: TRBV20-1
j_call: TRBJ1-2
clone_size: many
d_call: TRBD1
cdr3_aa: CSASGTGNAYGYTF
cdr3_nt: TGCAGTGCTAGTGGGACAGGGAATGCCTATGGCTACACCTTC